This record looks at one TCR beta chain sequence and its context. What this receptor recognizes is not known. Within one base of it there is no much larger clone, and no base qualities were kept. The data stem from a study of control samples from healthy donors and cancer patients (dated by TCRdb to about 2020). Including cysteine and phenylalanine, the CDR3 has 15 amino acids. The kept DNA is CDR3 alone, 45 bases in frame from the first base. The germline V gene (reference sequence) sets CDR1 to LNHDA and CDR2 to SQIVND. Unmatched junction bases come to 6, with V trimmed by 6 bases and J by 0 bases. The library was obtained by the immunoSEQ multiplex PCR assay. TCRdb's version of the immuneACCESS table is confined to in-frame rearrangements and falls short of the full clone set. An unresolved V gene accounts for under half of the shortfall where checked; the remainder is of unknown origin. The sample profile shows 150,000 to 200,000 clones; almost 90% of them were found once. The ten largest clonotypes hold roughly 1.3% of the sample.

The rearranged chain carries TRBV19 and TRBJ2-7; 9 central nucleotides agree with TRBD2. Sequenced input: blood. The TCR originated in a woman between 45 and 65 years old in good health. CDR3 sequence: CASRVERGASYEQYF. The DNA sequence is TGTGCCAGTAGGGTCGAGCGGGGGGCCTCCTACGAGCAGTACTTC.